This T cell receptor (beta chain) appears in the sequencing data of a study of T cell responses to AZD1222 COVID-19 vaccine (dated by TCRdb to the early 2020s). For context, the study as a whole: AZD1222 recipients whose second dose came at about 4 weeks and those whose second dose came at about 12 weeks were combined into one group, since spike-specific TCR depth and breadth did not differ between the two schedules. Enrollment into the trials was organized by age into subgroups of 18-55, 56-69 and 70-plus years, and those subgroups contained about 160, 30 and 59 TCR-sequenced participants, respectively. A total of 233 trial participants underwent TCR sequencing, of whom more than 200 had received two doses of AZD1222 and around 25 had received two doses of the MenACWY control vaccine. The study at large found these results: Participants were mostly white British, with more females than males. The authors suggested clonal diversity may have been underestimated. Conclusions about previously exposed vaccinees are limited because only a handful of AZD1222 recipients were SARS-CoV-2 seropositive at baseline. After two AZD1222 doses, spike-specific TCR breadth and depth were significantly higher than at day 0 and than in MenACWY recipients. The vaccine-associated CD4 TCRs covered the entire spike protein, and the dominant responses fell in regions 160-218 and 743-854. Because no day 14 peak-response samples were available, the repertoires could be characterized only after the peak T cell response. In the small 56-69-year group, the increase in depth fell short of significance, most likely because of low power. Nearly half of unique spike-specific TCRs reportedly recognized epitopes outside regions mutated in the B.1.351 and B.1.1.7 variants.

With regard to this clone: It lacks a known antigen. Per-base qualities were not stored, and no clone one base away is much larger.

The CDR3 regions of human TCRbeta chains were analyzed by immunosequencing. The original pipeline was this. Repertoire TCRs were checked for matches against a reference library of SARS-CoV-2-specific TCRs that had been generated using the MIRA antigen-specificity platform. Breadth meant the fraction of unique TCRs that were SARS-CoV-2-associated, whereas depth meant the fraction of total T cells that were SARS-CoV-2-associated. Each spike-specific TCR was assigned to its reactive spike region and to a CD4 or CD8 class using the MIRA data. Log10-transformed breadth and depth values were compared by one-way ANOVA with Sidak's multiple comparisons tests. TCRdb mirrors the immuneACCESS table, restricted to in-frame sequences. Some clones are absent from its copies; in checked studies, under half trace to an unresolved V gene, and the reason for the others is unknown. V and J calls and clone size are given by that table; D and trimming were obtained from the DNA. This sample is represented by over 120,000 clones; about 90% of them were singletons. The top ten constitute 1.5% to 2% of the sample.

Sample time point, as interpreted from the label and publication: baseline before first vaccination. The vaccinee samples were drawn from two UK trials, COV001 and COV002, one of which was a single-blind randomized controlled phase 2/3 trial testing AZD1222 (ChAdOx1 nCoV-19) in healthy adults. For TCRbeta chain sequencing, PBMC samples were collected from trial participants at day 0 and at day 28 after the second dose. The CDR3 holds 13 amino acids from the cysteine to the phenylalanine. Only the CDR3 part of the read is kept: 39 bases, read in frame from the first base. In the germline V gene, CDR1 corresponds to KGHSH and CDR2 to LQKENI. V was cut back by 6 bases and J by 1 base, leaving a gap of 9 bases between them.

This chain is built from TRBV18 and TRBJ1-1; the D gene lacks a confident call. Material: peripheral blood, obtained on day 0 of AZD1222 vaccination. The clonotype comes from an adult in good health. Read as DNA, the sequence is TGTGCCAGCTCCCCCGACCCGAACACTGAAGCTTTCTTT. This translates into CASSPDPNTEAFF.